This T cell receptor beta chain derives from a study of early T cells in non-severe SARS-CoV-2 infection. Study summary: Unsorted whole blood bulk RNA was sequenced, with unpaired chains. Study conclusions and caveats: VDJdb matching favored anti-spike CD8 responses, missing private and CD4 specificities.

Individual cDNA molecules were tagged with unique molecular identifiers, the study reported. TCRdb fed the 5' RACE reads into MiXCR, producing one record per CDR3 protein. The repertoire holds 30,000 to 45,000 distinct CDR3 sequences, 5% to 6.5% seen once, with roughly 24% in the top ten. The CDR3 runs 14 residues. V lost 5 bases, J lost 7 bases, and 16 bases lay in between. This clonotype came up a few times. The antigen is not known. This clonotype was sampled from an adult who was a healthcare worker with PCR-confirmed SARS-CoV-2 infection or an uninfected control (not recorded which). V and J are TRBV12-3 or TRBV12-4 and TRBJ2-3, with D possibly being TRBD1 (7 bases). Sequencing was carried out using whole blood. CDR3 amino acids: CASSQGGHTYTQYF. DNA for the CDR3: TGTGCCAGCAGTCAGGGGGGCCACACTTATACGCAGTATTTT.